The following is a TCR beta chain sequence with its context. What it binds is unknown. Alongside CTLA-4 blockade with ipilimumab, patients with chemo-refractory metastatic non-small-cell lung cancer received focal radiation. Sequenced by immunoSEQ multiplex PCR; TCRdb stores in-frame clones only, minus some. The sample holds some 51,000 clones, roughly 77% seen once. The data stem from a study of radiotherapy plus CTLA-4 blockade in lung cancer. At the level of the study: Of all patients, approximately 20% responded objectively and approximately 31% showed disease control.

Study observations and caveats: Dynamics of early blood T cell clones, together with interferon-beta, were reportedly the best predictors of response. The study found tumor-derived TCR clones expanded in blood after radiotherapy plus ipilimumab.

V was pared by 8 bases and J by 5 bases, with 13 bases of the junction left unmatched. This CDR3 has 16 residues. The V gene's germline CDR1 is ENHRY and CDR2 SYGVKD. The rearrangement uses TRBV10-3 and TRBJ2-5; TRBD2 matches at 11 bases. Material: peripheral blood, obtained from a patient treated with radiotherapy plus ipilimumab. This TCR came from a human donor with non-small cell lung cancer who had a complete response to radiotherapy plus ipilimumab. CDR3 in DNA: TGTGCCATCGGTGGTGCCCTAGCGGGAGGCGGGGAGACCCAGTACTTC. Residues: CAIGGALAGGGETQYF.